One T cell receptor beta chain is described in this entry. Its antigen is still unknown. The record originates from a study of shared clonotypes between healthy human individuals. Study-wide points: Sampling was confined to blood; repertoires within tissues likely differ. Clonotype sharing across donors was expected to vary with sequencing depth.

This CDR3 comprises 15 residues. Trimming shortened V by 4 bases and J by 3 bases, and 15 bases separated the two germline ends. Germline CDR1 and CDR2: SGHRS and YFSETQ. The authors sequenced unsorted PBMC DNA on ten immunoSEQ deep assay plates. Per the authors' pipeline: Quality scores were absent from the junction-only immunoSEQ sequences, so filtering differed. Libraries were prepared by immunoSEQ multiplex PCR; TCRdb keeps only in-frame clonotypes and omits some of them. Clone size and the V and J calls come from that table; the DNA yielded D and trimming. The sample shows fewer than 600,000 clones, 79% of them seen only once.

The sample consisted of PBMCs. The rearrangement uses TRBV5-1 and TRBJ2-3; tentatively, D is TRBD1 (6 bases). The sequence was obtained from a woman aged 40 to 55 in good health. Some clones in this sample may be carry-over from other donors' samples. CDR3 residues: CASSRTAGSTDTQYF. The CDR3 DNA reads as TGCGCCAGCAGCAGGACAGCCGGAAGTACAGATACGCAGTATTTT.